Following are 20 T cell receptor beta chains from one sample sequenced in a study of cytomegalovirus exposure and HLA in healthy donors. PCR was performed using 60 Vbeta and 13 Jbeta primers. Generated by immunoSEQ multiplex PCR, the TCRdb table keeps only in-frame clones and is missing some. The sample lists approximately 110,000 clones; roughly four fifths were seen once. The sample taken for sequencing was PBMCs. The receptors originated from a woman in her forties or fifties in good health and CMV-seropositive.

V is TRBV7-3 and J is TRBJ1-1; D is uncertain. The CDR3 has 14 amino acids. V was shortened by 2 bases and J by 2 bases, with 9 bases between the two germline ends. The germline V gene has CDR1 SGHTA and CDR2 FQGTGA. CDR3 nucleotide sequence: TGTGCCAGCAGCTTACTCCCGGGTAACACTGAAGCTTTCTTT. Translated, it gives CASSLLPGNTEAFF. The full variable domain, in which reference TRBV7-3 and TRBJ1-1 provide the parts outside the CDR3, is GAGVSQTPSNKVTEKGKYVELRCDPISGHTALYWYRQSLGQGPEFLIYFQGTGAADDSGLPNDRFFAVRPEGSVSTLKIQRTERGDSAVYLCASSLLPGNTEAFFGQGTRLTVV.

This chain links TRBV7-9 with TRBJ1-1; D perhaps matches TRBD1 (6 bases). V was shortened by 5 bases and J by 4 bases, with 14 bases between the two germline ends. The germline CDR1 and CDR2 sequences are SEHNR and FQNEAQ (reference sequence). CDR3 length: 14 residues. CDR3 amino acids: CASSPTGQATEAFF. CDR3 bases: TGTGCCAGCAGCCCCACAGGGCAGGCCACTGAAGCTTTCTTT.

This clone has just a few counts. The chain is built from TRBV6-1 and TRBJ2-5; D is possibly TRBD1 (6 bases). CDR1 and CDR2 from the germline V gene are MNHNS and SASEGT. V was cut by 11 bases and J by 0 bases, with 19 bases left in between. CDR3 size: 15 residues. CDR3 region: CAGASGTLYQETQYF. The CDR3 nucleotides are TGTGCCGGCGCGTCCGGGACATTGTACCAAGAGACCCAGTACTTC.

This rearrangement joins TRBV14 to TRBJ2-6; possibly TRBD1 for D (6 bases). Looked up from germline, CDR1 is SGHDN and CDR2 is FVKESK. The V gene lost 0 bases and the J gene lost 1 base, with 16 bases spanning the gap. This CDR3 contains 19 residues. CDR3: CASSQDYTGNDSGANVLTF. The CDR3 DNA reads as TGTGCCAGCAGCCAAGATTACACAGGGAATGATTCTGGGGCCAACGTCCTGACTTTC.

This clone showed up just a few times. V is TRBV6-5 and J is TRBJ1-2; 7 nucleotides agree with TRBD1. CDR1 MNHEY and CDR2 SVGAGI come from the germline V gene. Trimming cost V 6 bases and J 8 bases; bases outside gene matches: 9. This CDR3 comprises 13 residues. CDR3 residues: CASRIGTARGYTF. CDR3 in DNA: TGTGCCAGCAGAATCGGGACAGCGAGGGGCTACACCTTC.

The chain links TRBV10-2 to TRBJ2-7; TRBD2 agrees at 7 bases. This CDR3 is built from 19 residues. Losses at the gene ends were 0 bases for V and 4 bases for J; bases not matched to a gene: 18. Germline V gene sequence: CDR1 WSHSY, CDR2 SAAADI. CDR3 protein: CASSESPTSTLGDRYEQYF. The CDR3 coding sequence is TGCGCCAGCAGTGAGTCGCCGACTAGCACCCTAGGAGATCGTTACGAGCAGTACTTC.

V and J are TRBV5-1 and TRBJ1-4, with 7 bases identical to TRBD1. V lost 4 bases and J lost 4; bases outside the gene matches: 4. The CDR3 covers 14 residues. CDR1 and CDR2 from the germline V gene are SGHRS and YFSETQ. CDR3 amino acids: CASSPGQINEKLFF. The DNA of the CDR3 is TGCGCCAGCAGCCCGGGACAGATTAATGAAAAACTGTTTTTT.

V is TRBV5-1 and J is TRBJ1-2; D gene unclear. Germline V gene lookup returns CDR1 SGHRS and CDR2 YFSETQ. The germline V and J ends were trimmed by 2 bases and 4 bases, with 9 bases remaining between them. CDR3 size: 13 residues. The CDR3 here is CASSFGEVYGYTF. The CDR3 DNA sequence: TGCGCCAGCAGCTTTGGGGAGGTCTATGGCTACACCTTC.

A single count supports this clone. The chain is built from TRBV19 and TRBJ1-3; tentatively, D is TRBD1 (6 bases). Trimming cost V 6 bases and J 7 bases, with 13 bases left between them. The CDR3 has 13 residues. Germline V gene lookup returns CDR1 LNHDA and CDR2 SQIVND (reference sequence). The DNA for the CDR3 is TGTGCCAGTAGGTTACAGGGTCGGAACACCATATATTTT. Its protein is CASRLQGRNTIYF.

The chain links TRBV7-2 to TRBJ2-1; 8 nucleotides match TRBD2. Germline loops: CDR1 SGHTA, CDR2 FQGNSA. This CDR3 is built from 16 residues. V was pared by 5 bases and J by 5 bases, with 11 bases of the junction left unmatched. As DNA, the CDR3 is TGTGCCAGCAGCCTAGGGAAAGGACTAGCCCACAATGAGCAGTTCTTC. This codes for CASSLGKGLAHNEQFF.

J is TRBJ2-6 and V is TRBV5-1; 9 positions agree with TRBD1. Trimming removed 4 bases from V and 0 bases from J; junction bases left unmatched: 5. Germline lookup yields CDR1 SGHRS and CDR2 YFSETQ. The CDR3 covers 17 residues. CDR3 in amino acids: CASSPGQGRSGANVLTF. CDR3 in DNA: TGCGCCAGCAGCCCAGGACAGGGGCGCTCTGGGGCCAACGTCCTGACTTTC.

The chain employs TRBV7-9 and TRBJ2-3, with TRBD1 matching 8 bases. V shed 5 bases, J shed 4 bases, and the junction held 11 bases outside the gene matches. The germline V gene has CDR1 SEHNR and CDR2 FQNEAQ (reference sequence). The CDR3 totals 16 residues. CDR3 region: CASSLRSTGESDTQYF. CDR3 nucleotide sequence: TGTGCCAGCAGCCTCCGTTCGACAGGGGAGTCAGATACGCAGTATTTT.

This chain uses TRBV7-9 with TRBJ1-4, with D possibly being TRBD1 (5 bases). The V end lost 2 bases, the J end lost 6 bases, and 16 bases lay between the germline ends. The CDR3 is 16 residues long. Germline values: CDR1 SEHNR, CDR2 FQNEAQ (reference sequence). This CDR3 reads CASSLFVYRNDEKLFF. The CDR3 region has the DNA TGTGCCAGCAGCTTATTCGTCTACAGGAATGATGAAAAACTGTTTTTT.

The rearrangement uses TRBV5-4 and TRBJ2-7; the match to TRBD2 covers 12 bases. V was pared by 3 bases and J by 6 bases, with 1 base of the junction left unmatched. The CDR3 covers 13 residues. Germline V gene data show CDR1 as SGHNT and CDR2 as YYREEE (reference sequence). The CDR3 sequence: CASSSTSGGEQYF. The CDR3 nucleotides are TGTGCCAGCAGCTCGACTAGCGGGGGCGAGCAGTACTTC. The variable domain in full, completed from reference TRBV5-4 and TRBJ2-7, reads ETGVTQSPTHLIKTRGQQVTLRCSSQSGHNTVSWYQQALGQGPQFIFQYYREEENGRGNFPPRFSGLQFPNYSSELNVNALELDDSALYLCASSSTSGGEQYFGPGTRLTVT.

A few counts support this clone. V and J are TRBV5-6 and TRBJ2-4; 8 bases map to TRBD1. CDR1 and CDR2 (germline): SGHDT, YYEEEE. V trimming: 3 bases; J trimming: 5 bases; junction bases outside the gene matches: 13. The CDR3 has 17 residues. The CDR3 spells CASSSTRGQGGQNIQYF. The CDR3 DNA follows: TGTGCCAGCAGCTCGACGCGCGGACAGGGTGGTCAAAACATTCAGTACTTC.

The V call is TRBV7-2, the J call TRBJ2-3; tentative D call: TRBD2 (6 bases). The CDR3 runs 13 residues. V was trimmed by 5 bases and J by 5 bases, leaving 11 bases between them. Germline assignment: CDR1 SGHTA and CDR2 FQGNSA. CDR3 amino acids: CASSLSGQDTQYF. In DNA form, the CDR3 reads TGTGCCAGCAGCCTTAGCGGTCAAGATACGCAGTATTTT. The full variable domain, rest sourced from reference TRBV7-2 and TRBJ2-3, is GAGVSQSPSNKVTEKGKDVELRCDPISGHTALYWYRQSLGQGLEFLIYFQGNSAPDKSGLPSDRFSAERTGGSVSTLTIQRTQQEDSAVYLCASSLSGQDTQYFGPGTRLTVL.

This clone was seen once. The junction differs from germline at one of its ends, possibly a read error. The chain joins TRBV7-2 to TRBJ1-5, with D unresolved. CDR1 and CDR2 from the germline V gene are SGHTA and FQGNSA. The CDR3 contains 15 residues. DNA for the CDR3: TGTGCCAGCAGCTTAGCGCCAGCTAGCAATCAGCCTCAGCATTTT. Protein product: CASSLAPASNQPQHF. Complete variable domain (other parts from reference TRBV7-2 and TRBJ1-5): GAGVSQSPSNKVTEKGKDVELRCDPISGHTALYWYRQSLGQGLEFLIYFQGNSAPDKSGLPSDRFSAERTGGSVSTLTIQRTQQEDSAVYLCASSLAPASNQPQHFGDGTRLSIL.

The J gene is TRBJ2-5, the V gene TRBV2, with D possibly matching TRBD1 (6 bases). Trimming stripped 4 bases from V and 5 bases from J, with 14 bases between. This CDR3 region has 14 residues. Germline V gives CDR1 SNHLY, CDR2 FYNNEI. DNA for the CDR3: TGTGCCAGCAGTGTGGGGGCCGGGAAGGAGACCCAGTACTTC. This gives the protein CASSVGAGKETQYF.

The chain has TRBV6-5 and TRBJ2-3; weak D call: TRBD2 (6 bases). Trimming shortened V by 5 bases and J by 2 bases, and 11 bases separated the two germline ends. The length of the CDR3 is 14 residues. Germline values: CDR1 MNHEY, CDR2 SVGAGI. For the CDR3, the DNA is TGTGCCAGCAGTCGTGGAGGGATCACAGATACGCAGTATTTT. Protein product: CASSRGGITDTQYF.

V is TRBV2 and J is TRBJ2-3; 8 bases are shared with TRBD2. Losses at the gene ends were 6 bases for V and 2 bases for J; bases not matched to a gene: 10. Germline CDR1 is SNHLY and CDR2 is FYNNEI. The CDR3 has 16 amino acids. The CDR3 spells CASRSTSGGITDTQYF. As DNA, the CDR3 is TGTGCCAGCAGGTCGACCAGCGGGGGTATCACAGATACGCAGTATTTT.